Below, 5 T cell receptor beta chains from the same sample are listed, as sequenced in a study of graft-versus-host responses after intestinal transplantation. Some clones are missing from TCRdb's copy, which holds only in-frame ones; the method was immunoSEQ multiplex PCR. This table holds 100,000 or so clones, more than 85% found once. Antigen specificity for these receptors is unknown. Sequenced here: unstimulated CD4+ T cells sorted from spleen or lymph node cells, sampled before intestinal transplant. The receptors here all came from a human donor who received an intestinal transplant.

The chain links TRBV5-4 to TRBJ2-3; 8 nucleotides agree with TRBD2. This CDR3 contains 16 residues. V shed 2 bases, J shed 3 bases, and the junction held 8 bases outside the gene matches. Per the germline V gene, CDR1 is SGHNT and CDR2 is YYREEE (reference sequence). The CDR3 protein is CASSLGLAGGTDTQYF. CDR3 coding DNA: TGTGCCAGCAGCTTAGGACTAGCCGGTGGGACAGATACGCAGTATTTT. Filled out from reference TRBV5-4 and TRBJ2-3, the complete variable domain reads ETGVTQSPTHLIKTRGQQVTLRCSSQSGHNTVSWYQQALGQGPQFIFQYYREEENGRGNFPPRFSGLQFPNYSSELNVNALELDDSALYLCASSLGLAGGTDTQYFGPGTRLTVL.

The V and J genes are TRBV29-1 and TRBJ1-1, with TRBD1 identical over 10 bases. This CDR3 has 15 amino acids. CDR1 and CDR2 (germline): SQVTM, ANQGSEA. With 3 bases clipped from V and 3 bases from J, the junction kept 7 bases outside the gene matches. CDR3 DNA sequence: TGCAGCGTTGAGGGGGACAGGGGTGGGTACACTGAAGCTTTCTTT. Translation: CSVEGDRGGYTEAFF.

This rearrangement joins TRBV19 to TRBJ1-1; a possible D gene is TRBD1 (6 bases). V was clipped by 6 bases and J by 1 base, with 15 bases between them. The CDR3 consists of 15 residues. Germline loops: CDR1 LNHDA, CDR2 SQIVND (reference sequence). The CDR3 protein is CASSLPVGGNTEAFF. The CDR3 region has the DNA TGTGCCAGTAGCCTCCCGGTAGGGGGGAACACTGAAGCTTTCTTT.

This chain links TRBV5-8 with TRBJ2-1; possibly TRBD2 for D (5 bases). Germline loops: CDR1 SGHTS, CDR2 YDEGEE. V was cut by 1 base and J by 5 bases, with 13 bases left in between. The CDR3 spans 15 residues. The CDR3 nucleotides are TGTGCCAGCAGCTTGCGAGGGATTCGCAACAATGAGCAGTTCTTC. The encoded protein is CASSLRGIRNNEQFF.

The chain recombines TRBV12-5 with TRBJ2-7, with D possibly TRBD2 on 6 matching bases. Germline V CDR1 and CDR2: LGHNT, FRNRAP. The CDR3 runs to 13 residues. Trimming shortened V by 3 bases and J by 4 bases, and 10 bases separated the two germline ends. The CDR3 here is CASGFSGEYEQYF. CDR3 nucleotide sequence: TGTGCTAGTGGTTTTTCGGGAGAATACGAGCAGTACTTC.